This T cell receptor (beta chain) was sequenced in a study of T cell changes during pregnancy in multiple sclerosis. Clones were sequenced by immunoSEQ multiplex PCR, and TCRdb holds only the in-frame ones, with some missing. The data contain some 62,000 clones, around 93% of them seen just once; the ten biggest clones take up around 2.8%. The CDR3 consists of 14 residues. Germline-derived CDR1 and CDR2 are MNHNS and SASEGT. The trim removed 6 bases at V and 8 bases at J, leaving 7 bases unmatched. The source is a female donor in good health, enrolled as a control in a pregnancy study. V is TRBV6-1 and J is TRBJ1-5; TRBD1 matches 10 bases. The sequencing here drew on peripheral blood, taken in the second trimester of pregnancy. CDR3 sequence: CASSLGTGEKPQHF. The DNA for the CDR3 is TGTGCCAGCAGCCTCGGGACAGGGGAAAAGCCCCAGCATTTT.